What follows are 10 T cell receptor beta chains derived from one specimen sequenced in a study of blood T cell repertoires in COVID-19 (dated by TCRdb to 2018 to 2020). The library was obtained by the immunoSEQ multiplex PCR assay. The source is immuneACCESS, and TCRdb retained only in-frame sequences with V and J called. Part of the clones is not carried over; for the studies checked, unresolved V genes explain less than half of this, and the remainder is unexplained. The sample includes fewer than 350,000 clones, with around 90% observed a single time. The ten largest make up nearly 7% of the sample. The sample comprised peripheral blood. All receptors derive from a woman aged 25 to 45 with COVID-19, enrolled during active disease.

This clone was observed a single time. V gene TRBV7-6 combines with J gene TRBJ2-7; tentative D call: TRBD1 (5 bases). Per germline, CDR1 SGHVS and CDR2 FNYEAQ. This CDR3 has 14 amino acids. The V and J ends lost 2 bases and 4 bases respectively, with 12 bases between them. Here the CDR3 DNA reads TGTGCCAGCAGCTTATTTCAGGGTTCTTACGAGCAGTACTTC. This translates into CASSLFQGSYEQYF.

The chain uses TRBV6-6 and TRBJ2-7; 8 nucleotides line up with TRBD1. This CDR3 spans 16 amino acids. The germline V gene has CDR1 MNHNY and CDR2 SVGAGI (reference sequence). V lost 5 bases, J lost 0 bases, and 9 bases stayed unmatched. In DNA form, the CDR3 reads TGTGCCAGCAGTCGACAACAGGGGGTATTCTCCTACGAGCAGTACTTC. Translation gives CASSRQQGVFSYEQYF.

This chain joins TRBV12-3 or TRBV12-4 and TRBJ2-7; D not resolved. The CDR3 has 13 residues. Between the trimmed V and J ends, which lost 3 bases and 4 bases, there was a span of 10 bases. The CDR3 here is CASSFQVRYEQYF. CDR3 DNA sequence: TGTGCCAGCAGTTTCCAGGTCAGGTACGAGCAGTACTTC.

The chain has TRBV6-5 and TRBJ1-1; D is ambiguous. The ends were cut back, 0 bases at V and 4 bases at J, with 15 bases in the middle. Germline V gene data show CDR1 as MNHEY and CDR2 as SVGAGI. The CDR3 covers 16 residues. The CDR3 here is CASSYSKFSGGTEAFF. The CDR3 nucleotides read TGTGCCAGCAGTTACTCGAAGTTCAGTGGTGGCACTGAAGCTTTCTTT.

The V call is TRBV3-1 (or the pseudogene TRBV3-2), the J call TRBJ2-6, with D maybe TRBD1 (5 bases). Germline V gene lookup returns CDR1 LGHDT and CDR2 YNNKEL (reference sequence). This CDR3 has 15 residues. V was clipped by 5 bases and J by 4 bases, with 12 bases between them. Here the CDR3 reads CASSTLRTGANVLTF. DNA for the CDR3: TGTGCCAGCAGCACCCTACGGACAGGGGCCAACGTCCTGACTTTC.

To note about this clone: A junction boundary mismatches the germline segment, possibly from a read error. The CDR3 is CATSETGFRRHF. The CDR3 DNA follows: TGTGCCACCAGTGAGACAGGGTTCAGACGACACTTT. The rearrangement joins TRBV24-1 to TRBJ1-1; 7 bases fit TRBD1. Germline V gene sequence: CDR1 KGHDR, CDR2 SFDVKD. CDR3 length: 12 amino acids.

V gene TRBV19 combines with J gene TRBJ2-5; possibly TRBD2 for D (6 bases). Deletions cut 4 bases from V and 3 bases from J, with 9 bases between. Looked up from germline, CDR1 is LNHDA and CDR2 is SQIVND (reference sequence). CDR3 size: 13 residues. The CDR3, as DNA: TGTGCCAGTAGTACGACTAGGGAAGAGACCCAGTACTTC. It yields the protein CASSTTREETQYF.

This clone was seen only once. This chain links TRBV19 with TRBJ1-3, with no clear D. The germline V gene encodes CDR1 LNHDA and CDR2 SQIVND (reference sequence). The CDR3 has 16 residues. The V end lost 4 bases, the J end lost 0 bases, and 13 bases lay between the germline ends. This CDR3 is CASSKLPAVSGNTIYF. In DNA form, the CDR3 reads TGTGCCAGTAGTAAGCTCCCAGCGGTCTCTGGAAACACCATATATTTT.

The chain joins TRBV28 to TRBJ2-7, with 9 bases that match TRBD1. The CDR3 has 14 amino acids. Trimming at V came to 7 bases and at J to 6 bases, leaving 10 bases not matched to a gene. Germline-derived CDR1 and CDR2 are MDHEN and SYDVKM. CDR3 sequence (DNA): TGTGCCAGCAACGAACCCGGGACAGGGACCGAGCAGTACTTC. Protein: CASNEPGTGTEQYF.

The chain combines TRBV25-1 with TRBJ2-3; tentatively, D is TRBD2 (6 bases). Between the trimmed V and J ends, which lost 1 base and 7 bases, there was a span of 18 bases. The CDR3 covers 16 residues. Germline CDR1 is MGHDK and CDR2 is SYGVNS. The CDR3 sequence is CASSESGTLLMNTQYF. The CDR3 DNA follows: TGTGCCAGCAGTGAATCCGGGACTTTACTTATGAATACGCAGTATTTT.